These T cell receptor beta chains were read from a single sample in a study of T cell responses to AZD1222 COVID-19 vaccine. Data came from immunoSEQ multiplex PCR; TCRdb stores just in-frame clones and leaves some out. Here the sample spans around 120,000 clones, 92% being singletons. The source material was peripheral blood, sampled on day 0 of AZD1222 vaccination. These receptors came from an adult in good health. Each CDR3 is given with its conserved first and last residue. A D gene is named only where the DNA matches it firmly.

V gene: TRBV6-1; D gene: .; J gene: TRBJ1-1; CDR3 DNA: TGTGCCAGCAGTGAACTATCAGTTACGGGCCCGAACACTGAAGCTTTCTTT; CDR3 protein: CASSELSVTGPNTEAFF
V gene: TRBV4-3; D gene: TRBD1; J gene: TRBJ2-1; CDR3 DNA: TGCGCCAGCAGCCAAGATCCCCCGGGACAGCAAGTAAATGAGCAGTTCTTC; CDR3 protein: CASSQDPPGQQVNEQFF
V gene: TRBV3-1/TRBV3-2; D gene: .; J gene: TRBJ2-7; CDR3 DNA: TGTGCCAGCAGCCAAGATCTAATTCGGGGTTCCTACGAGCAGTACTTC; CDR3 protein: CASSQDLIRGSYEQYF
V gene: TRBV5-1; D gene: .; J gene: TRBJ2-7; CDR3 DNA: TGCGCCAGCAGCTTGGCATCAGGAGGGGGATTTACCTACGAGCAGTACTTC; CDR3 protein: CASSLASGGGFTYEQYF
V gene: TRBV5-6; D gene: .; J gene: TRBJ1-2; CDR3 DNA: TGTGCCAGCGTTTTGAGCGGGTACACGGTCCGCTACACCTTC; CDR3 protein: CASVLSGYTVRYTF
V gene: TRBV28; D gene: TRBD2; J gene: TRBJ2-7; CDR3 DNA: TGTGCCAGCAGTTTATACATCCCTAGCGGGAGGCTAGAGCAGTACTTC; CDR3 protein: CASSLYIPSGRLEQYF
V gene: TRBV25-1; D gene: TRBD1; J gene: TRBJ2-5; CDR3 DNA: TGTGCCAGCAGACCGGACAGGGGGCGTCAAGAGACCCAGTACTTC; CDR3 protein: CASRPDRGRQETQYF
V gene: TRBV7-8; D gene: TRBD1; J gene: TRBJ1-5; CDR3 DNA: TGTGCCAGCAGCTCTTGGGACAGCCGATATCAGCCCCAGCATTTT; CDR3 protein: CASSSWDSRYQPQHF
V gene: TRBV7-6; D gene: .; J gene: TRBJ2-3; CDR3 DNA: TGTGCCAGCAGCCGCTTTGGGGGGACCCCCGCAGATACGCAGTATTTT; CDR3 protein: CASSRFGGTPADTQYF
V gene: TRBV27; D gene: .; J gene: TRBJ1-3; CDR3 DNA: TGTGCCAGCAGTTTACTCTCTGGAAACACCATATATTTT; CDR3 protein: CASSLLSGNTIYF
V gene: TRBV6-6; D gene: .; J gene: TRBJ1-5; CDR3 DNA: TGTGCCAGCAGTTTCCCGCCGGATTATAGCAATCAGCCCCAGCATTTT; CDR3 protein: CASSFPPDYSNQPQHF
V gene: TRBV9; D gene: TRBD2; J gene: TRBJ2-2; CDR3 DNA: TGTGCCAGCAGCGTGGCGGGAGGGTACACCGGGGAGCTGTTTTTT; CDR3 protein: CASSVAGGYTGELFF
V gene: TRBV6-5; D gene: .; J gene: TRBJ2-7; CDR3 DNA: TGTGCCAGCAGTTACCGCCCGGGGAACTACGAGCAGTACTTC; CDR3 protein: CASSYRPGNYEQYF
V gene: TRBV7-2; D gene: .; J gene: TRBJ2-2; CDR3 DNA: TGTGCCAGCAGCCCACAGGGGGGGGTCACCGGGGAGCTGTTTTTT; CDR3 protein: CASSPQGGVTGELFF